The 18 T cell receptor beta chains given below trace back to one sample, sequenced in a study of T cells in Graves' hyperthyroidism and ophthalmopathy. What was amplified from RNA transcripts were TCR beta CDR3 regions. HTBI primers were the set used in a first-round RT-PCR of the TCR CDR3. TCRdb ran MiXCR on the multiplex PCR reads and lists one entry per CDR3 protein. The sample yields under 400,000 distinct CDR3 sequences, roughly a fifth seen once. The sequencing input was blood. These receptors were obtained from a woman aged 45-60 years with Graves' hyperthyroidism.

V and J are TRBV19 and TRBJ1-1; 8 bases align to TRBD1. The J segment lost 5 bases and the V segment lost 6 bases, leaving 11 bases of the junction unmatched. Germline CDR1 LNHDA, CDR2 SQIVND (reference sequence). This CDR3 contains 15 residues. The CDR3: CASRSEPGQVTEAFF. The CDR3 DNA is TGTGCCAGTAGATCGGAGCCGGGACAGGTGACTGAAGCTTTCTTT.

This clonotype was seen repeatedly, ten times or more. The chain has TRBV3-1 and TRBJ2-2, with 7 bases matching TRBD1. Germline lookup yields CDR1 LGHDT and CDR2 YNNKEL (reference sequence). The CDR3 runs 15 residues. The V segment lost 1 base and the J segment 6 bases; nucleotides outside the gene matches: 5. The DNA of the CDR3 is TGTGCCAGCAGCCAAGCCCTGACAGGGTCCGGGGAGCTGTTTTTT. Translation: CASSQALTGSGELFF.

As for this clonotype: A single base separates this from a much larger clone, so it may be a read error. CDR3 in DNA: TGCGCCAGCGGTTACGGGACAGGACTCTATTACAATGAGCAGTTCTTC. Protein: CASGYGTGLYYNEQFF. This chain links TRBV5-1 with TRBJ2-1; 8 bases map to TRBD1. The J segment lost 4 bases and the V segment lost 7 bases, leaving 13 bases of the junction unmatched. The CDR3 loop spans 16 amino acids. The germline V gene has CDR1 SGHRS and CDR2 YFSETQ.

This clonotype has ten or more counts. In nucleotides, the CDR3 is TGCAGTGCTGGCAGAGCGGGCACAGATACGCAGTATTTT. It specifies CSAGRAGTDTQYF. V gene TRBV20-1 combines with J gene TRBJ2-3; D is perhaps TRBD2 (5 bases). CDR1 and CDR2 (germline): DFQATT, SNEGSKA (reference sequence). This CDR3 spans 13 amino acids. V lost 5 bases and J 1 base, leaving 10 bases between the germline ends.

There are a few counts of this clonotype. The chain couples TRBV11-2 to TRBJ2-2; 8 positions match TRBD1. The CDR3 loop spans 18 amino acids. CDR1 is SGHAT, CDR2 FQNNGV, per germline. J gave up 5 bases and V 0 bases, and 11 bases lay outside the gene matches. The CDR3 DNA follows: TGTGCCAGCAGCTTAGATATCCCACAGGGGGTAAAAACCGGGGAGCTGTTTTTT. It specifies CASSLDIPQGVKTGELFF.

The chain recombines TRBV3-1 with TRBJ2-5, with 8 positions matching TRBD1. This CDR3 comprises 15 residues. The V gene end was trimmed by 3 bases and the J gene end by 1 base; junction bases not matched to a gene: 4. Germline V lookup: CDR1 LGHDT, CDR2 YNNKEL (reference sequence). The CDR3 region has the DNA TGTGCCAGCAGCCAGGCAACAGGGGGCCAAGAGACCCAGTACTTC. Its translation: CASSQATGGQETQYF.

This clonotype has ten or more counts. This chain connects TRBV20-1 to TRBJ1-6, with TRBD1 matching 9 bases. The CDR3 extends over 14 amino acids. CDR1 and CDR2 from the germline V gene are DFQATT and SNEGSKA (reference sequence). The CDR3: CSAGQGVLESPLHF. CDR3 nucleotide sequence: TGCAGCGCGGGACAGGGTGTTTTGGAATCACCCCTCCACTTT.

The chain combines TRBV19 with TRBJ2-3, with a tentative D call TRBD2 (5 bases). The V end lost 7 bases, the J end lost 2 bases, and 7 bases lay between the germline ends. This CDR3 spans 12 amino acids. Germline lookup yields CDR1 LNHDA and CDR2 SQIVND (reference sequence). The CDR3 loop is CASTGNTDTQYF. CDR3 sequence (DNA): TGTGCCAGTACCGGGAACACAGATACGCAGTATTTT.

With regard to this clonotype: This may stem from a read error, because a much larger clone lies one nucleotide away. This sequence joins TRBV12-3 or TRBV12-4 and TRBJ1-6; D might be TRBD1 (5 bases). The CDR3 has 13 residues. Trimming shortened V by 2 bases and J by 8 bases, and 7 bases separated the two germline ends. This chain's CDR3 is CASSLIGDSPLHF. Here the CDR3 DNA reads TGTGCCAGCAGTTTAATAGGGGATTCACCCCTCCACTTT.

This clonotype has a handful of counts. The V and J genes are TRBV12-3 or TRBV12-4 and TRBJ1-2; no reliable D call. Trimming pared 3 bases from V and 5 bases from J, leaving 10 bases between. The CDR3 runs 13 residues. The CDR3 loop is CASSFGLTYGYTF. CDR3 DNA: TGTGCCAGCAGTTTTGGACTGACATATGGCTACACCTTC.

DNA for the CDR3: TGTGCCAGCAGTTTATCGAGACCGACTAGCGGGAGGGCCGTCTACGAGCAGTACTTC. Its protein is CASSLSRPTSGRAVYEQYF. The chain is built from TRBV27 and TRBJ2-7; 14 bases agree with TRBD2. CDR1 is MNHEY, CDR2 SMNVEV, per germline (reference sequence). V lost 0 bases and J lost 3; bases outside the gene matches: 10. This CDR3 spans 19 amino acids.

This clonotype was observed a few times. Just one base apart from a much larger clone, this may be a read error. Written as DNA, the CDR3 is TGTGCCAGCAGCTTACAGCTAGGGGTGAAGGGTGGGCAGTTCTTC. Its protein product is CASSLQLGVKGGQFF. The genes are TRBV11-2 and TRBJ2-1, with D possibly being TRBD1 (5 bases). The V gene lost 2 bases and the J gene lost 12 bases, with 20 bases spanning the gap. From germline, CDR1 is SGHAT and CDR2 FQNNGV. CDR3 length: 15 residues.

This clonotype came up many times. This CDR3 reads CASSELGVRGPGYTF. The CDR3 bases are TGTGCCAGCAGTGAATTGGGTGTCAGGGGGCCAGGCTACACCTTC. The chain is built from TRBV2 and TRBJ1-2; TRBD1 matches 8 bases. With V trimmed by 2 bases and J by 8 bases, 10 bases remained unmatched. The V gene's germline CDR1 is SNHLY and CDR2 FYNNEI. This CDR3 contains 15 residues. Using reference TRBV2 and TRBJ1-2 for the parts outside the CDR3, the full variable domain is EPEVTQTPSHQVTQMGQEVILRCVPISNHLYFYWYRQILGQKVEFLVSFYNNEISEKSEIFDDQFSVERPDGSNFTLKIRSTKLEDSAMYFCASSELGVRGPGYTFGSGTRLTVV.

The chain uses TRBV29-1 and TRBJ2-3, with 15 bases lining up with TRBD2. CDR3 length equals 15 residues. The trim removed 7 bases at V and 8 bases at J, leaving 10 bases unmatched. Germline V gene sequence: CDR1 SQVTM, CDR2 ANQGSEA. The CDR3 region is CSALPGLAGGRTQYF. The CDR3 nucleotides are TGCAGCGCCCTGCCCGGACTAGCGGGGGGGCGTACGCAGTATTTT.

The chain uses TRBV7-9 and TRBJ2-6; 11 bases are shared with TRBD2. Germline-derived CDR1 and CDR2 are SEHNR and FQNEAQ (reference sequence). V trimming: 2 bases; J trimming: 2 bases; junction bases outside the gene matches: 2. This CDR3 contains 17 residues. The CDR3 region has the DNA TGTGCCAGCAGCTTACTAGCGGGGGGCACTGGGGCCAACGTCCTGACTTTC. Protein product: CASSLLAGGTGANVLTF.

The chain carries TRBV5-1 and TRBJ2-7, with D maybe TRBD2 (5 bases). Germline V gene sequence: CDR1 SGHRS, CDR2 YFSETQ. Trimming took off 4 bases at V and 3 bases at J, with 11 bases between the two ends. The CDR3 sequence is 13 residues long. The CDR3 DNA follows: TGCGCCAGCAGCGTGGGAGAGAACTACGAGCAGTACTTC. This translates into CASSVGENYEQYF.

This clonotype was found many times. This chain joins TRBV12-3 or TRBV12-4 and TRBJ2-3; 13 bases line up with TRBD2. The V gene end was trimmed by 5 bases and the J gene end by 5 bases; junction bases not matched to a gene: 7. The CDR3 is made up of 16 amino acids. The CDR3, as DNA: TGTGCCAGCAGTCACCCAGGGACTAGCGGGGAAGATACGCAGTATTTT. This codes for CASSHPGTSGEDTQYF.

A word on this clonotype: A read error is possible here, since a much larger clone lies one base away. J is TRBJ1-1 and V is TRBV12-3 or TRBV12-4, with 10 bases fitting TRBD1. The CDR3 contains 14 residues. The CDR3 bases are TGTACCAGCACCCCGACAGGGGGCAACACTGAAGCTTTCTTT. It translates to CTSTPTGGNTEAFF.